The 5 T cell receptor beta chains in this list originate from one sample, sequenced in a study of cytomegalovirus exposure and HLA in healthy donors. 13 Jbeta primers and 60 Vbeta primers were used for the PCR. Method: immunoSEQ multiplex PCR; TCRdb's copy keeps in-frame clones and lacks some. The sample carries about 140,000 clones, 65% to 85% recorded once. Sequencing input: PBMCs. The receptors come from a woman in her 40s in good health and CMV-seropositive.

The chain links TRBV18 to TRBJ2-7; possibly TRBD1 for D (5 bases). V was clipped by 2 bases and J by 5 bases, with 16 bases between them. This CDR3 contains 15 residues. CDR1 is KGHSH, CDR2 LQKENI, per germline. The CDR3, as DNA: TGTGCCAGCTCACCAGGGCAGGGCATGGTGGACGAGCAGTACTTC. Translating gives CASSPGQGMVDEQYF.

This sequence joins TRBV7-3 and TRBJ2-5; D is possibly TRBD2 (5 bases). Germline V lookup: CDR1 SGHTA, CDR2 FQGTGA. V shed 3 bases and J shed 5 bases, with 10 bases lying between them. The CDR3 spans 13 residues. The CDR3 loop is CASSLGVGETQYF. In DNA, the CDR3 is TGTGCCAGCAGCTTGGGAGTGGGGGAGACCCAGTACTTC.

Judged by abundance, this clone is medium-sized. The chain couples TRBV28 to TRBJ2-7, with D unclear. Germline V lookup: CDR1 MDHEN, CDR2 SYDVKM. Trimming removed 6 bases from V and 1 base from J, with 10 bases in between. CDR3 length equals 13 residues. CDR3 amino acids: CASSQFWSYEQYF. The CDR3, as DNA: TGTGCCAGCAGCCAGTTTTGGTCCTACGAGCAGTACTTC.

The V and J genes are TRBV10-3 and TRBJ1-2; 7 bases agree with TRBD1. Per germline, CDR1 ENHRY and CDR2 SYGVKD. The CDR3 has 11 amino acids. J lost 5 bases, V lost 8 bases, and 2 bases had no gene match. The CDR3 loop is CAIGTAYGYTF. The CDR3 bases are TGTGCCATCGGGACAGCTTATGGCTACACCTTC.

The chain couples TRBV5-1 to TRBJ2-5; 9 bases are shared with TRBD2. The last part of the DNA fits TRBJ2-7 better; the J call may be wrong. CDR1 and CDR2 from the germline V gene are SGHRS and YFSETQ. This CDR3 spans 14 amino acids. The CDR3 DNA reads TGCGCCAGCAGCTTGCTTAGCGGGAGTGGCGAGCAGTACTTC. Its protein product is CASSLLSGSGEQYF.